The 2 T cell receptor beta chains below were found in one sample sequenced in a study of cytomegalovirus exposure and HLA in healthy donors. Primers included in the PCR were 60 Vbeta and 13 Jbeta primers. Generated by immunoSEQ multiplex PCR, the TCRdb table keeps only in-frame clones and is missing some. The sample carries 120,000 or so clones, 70% to 85% recorded once. The source material was PBMCs. Receptor source: a man aged 40-50 years in good health and CMV-seropositive.

The chain combines TRBV7-2 with TRBJ2-3, with TRBD2 matching 10 bases. The CDR3 sequence is 15 residues long. V was clipped by 4 bases and J by 1 base; unmatched bases: 2. Germline V gene data show CDR1 as SGHTA and CDR2 as FQGNSA. The DNA for the CDR3 is TGTGCCAGCAGCTCAACTAGCGGGGGCACAGATACGCAGTATTTT. Amino acids: CASSSTSGGTDTQYF. Based on the CDR3 plus reference TRBV7-2 and TRBJ2-3, the full variable domain is GAGVSQSPSNKVTEKGKDVELRCDPISGHTALYWYRQSLGQGLEFLIYFQGNSAPDKSGLPSDRFSAERTGGSVSTLTIQRTQQEDSAVYLCASSSTSGGTDTQYFGPGTRLTVL.

CDR3 sequence (DNA): TGTGCCAGCAGTTCTAGCGGGAGGCCGGAGCAGTACTTC. Its protein product is CASSSSGRPEQYF. This rearrangement joins TRBV28 to TRBJ2-7; 11 nucleotides agree with TRBD2. J lost 7 bases, V lost 4 bases, and 3 bases had no gene match. This CDR3 is 13 amino acids long. CDR1 MDHEN and CDR2 SYDVKM come from the germline V gene.